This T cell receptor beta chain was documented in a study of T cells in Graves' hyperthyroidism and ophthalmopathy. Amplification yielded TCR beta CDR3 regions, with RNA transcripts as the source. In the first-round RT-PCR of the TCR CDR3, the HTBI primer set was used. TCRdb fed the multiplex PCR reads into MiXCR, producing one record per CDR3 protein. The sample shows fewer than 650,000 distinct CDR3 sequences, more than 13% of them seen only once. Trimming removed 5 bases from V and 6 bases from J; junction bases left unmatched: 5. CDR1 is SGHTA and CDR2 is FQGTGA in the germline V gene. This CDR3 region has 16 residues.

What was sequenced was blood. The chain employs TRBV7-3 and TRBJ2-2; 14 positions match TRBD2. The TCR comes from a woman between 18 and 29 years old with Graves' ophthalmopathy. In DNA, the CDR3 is TGTGCCAGCAGCCTCCAGACTAGCGGGAGGGCCGGGGAGCTGTTTTTT. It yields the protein CASSLQTSGRAGELFF.